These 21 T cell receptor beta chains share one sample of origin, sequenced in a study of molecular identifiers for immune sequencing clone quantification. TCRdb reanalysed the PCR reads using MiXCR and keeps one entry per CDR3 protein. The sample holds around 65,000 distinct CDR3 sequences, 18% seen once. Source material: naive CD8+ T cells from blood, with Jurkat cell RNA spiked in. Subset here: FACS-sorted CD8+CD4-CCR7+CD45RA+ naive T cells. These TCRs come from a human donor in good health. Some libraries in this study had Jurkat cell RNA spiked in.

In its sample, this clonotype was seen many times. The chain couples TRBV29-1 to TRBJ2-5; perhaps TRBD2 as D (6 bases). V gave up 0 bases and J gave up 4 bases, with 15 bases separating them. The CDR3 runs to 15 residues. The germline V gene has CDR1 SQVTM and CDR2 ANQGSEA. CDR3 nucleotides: TGCAGCGTTGAAGATCGGGGGAACGCCGCAGAGACCCAGTACTTC. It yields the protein CSVEDRGNAAETQYF.

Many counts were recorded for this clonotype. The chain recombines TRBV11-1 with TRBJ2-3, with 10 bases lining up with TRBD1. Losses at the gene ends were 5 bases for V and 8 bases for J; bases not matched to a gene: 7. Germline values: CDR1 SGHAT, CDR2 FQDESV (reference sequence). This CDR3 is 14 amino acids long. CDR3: CASSPRQGAITQYF. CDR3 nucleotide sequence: TGTGCCAGCAGCCCGAGACAGGGGGCGATTACGCAGTATTTT. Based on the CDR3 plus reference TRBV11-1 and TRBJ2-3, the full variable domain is EAEVAQSPRYKITEKSQAVAFWCDPISGHATLYWYRQILGQGPELLVQFQDESVVDDSQLPKDRFSAERLKGVDSTLKIQPAELGDSAMYLCASSPRQGAITQYFGPGTRLTVL.

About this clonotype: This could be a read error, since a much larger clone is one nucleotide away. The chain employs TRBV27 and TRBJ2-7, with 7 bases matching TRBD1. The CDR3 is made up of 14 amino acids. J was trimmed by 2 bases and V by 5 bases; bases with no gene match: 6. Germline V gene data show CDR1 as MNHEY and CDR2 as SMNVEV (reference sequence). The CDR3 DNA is TGTGCCAGCAGTCCCCGGACAGGCCCCTACGAGCAGTACTTC. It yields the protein CASSPRTGPYEQYF.

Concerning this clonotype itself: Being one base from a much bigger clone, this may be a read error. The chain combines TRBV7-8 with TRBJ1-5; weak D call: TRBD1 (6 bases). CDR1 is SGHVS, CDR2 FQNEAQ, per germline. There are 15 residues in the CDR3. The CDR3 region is CASSHRDGSNRPQHF. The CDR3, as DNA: TGTGCCAGCAGTCACAGGGACGGCAGCAATCGGCCCCAGCATTTT.

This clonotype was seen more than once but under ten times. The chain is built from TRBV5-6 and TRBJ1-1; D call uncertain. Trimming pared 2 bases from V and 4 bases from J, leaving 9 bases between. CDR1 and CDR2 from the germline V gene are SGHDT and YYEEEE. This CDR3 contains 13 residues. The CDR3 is CASSLIDATEAFF. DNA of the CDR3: TGTGCCAGCAGCTTAATTGATGCCACTGAAGCTTTCTTT.

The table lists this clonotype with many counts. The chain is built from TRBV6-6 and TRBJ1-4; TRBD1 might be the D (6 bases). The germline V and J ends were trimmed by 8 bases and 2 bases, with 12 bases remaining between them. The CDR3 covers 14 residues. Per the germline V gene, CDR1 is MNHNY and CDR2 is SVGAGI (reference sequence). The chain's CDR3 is CASSLDSTNEKLFF. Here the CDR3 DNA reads TGTGCCAGCTCCCTGGACAGCACTAATGAAAAACTGTTTTTT.

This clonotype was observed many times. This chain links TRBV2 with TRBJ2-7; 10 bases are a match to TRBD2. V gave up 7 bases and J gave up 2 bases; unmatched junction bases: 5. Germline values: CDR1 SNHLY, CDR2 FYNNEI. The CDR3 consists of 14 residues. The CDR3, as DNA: TGTGCCAGCACACGACTAGCGGGCACCTACGAGCAGTACTTC. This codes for CASTRLAGTYEQYF.

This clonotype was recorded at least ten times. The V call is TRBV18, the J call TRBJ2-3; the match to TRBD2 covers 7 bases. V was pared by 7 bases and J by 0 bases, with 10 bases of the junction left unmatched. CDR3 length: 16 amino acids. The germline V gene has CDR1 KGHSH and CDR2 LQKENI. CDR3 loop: CASFPSLAASTDTQYF. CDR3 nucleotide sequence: TGTGCCAGCTTCCCATCCCTAGCGGCCAGCACAGATACGCAGTATTTT.

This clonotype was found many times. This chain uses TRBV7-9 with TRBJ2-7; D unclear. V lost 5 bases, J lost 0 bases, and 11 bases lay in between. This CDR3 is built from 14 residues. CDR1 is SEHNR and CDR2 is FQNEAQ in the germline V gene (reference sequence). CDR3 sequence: CASSAPPHSYEQYF. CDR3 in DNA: TGTGCCAGCAGCGCACCGCCTCACTCCTACGAGCAGTACTTC.

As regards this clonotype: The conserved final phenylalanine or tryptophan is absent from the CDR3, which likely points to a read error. Here the CDR3 reads CATSGGGRENEQFS. Written as DNA, the CDR3 is TGTGCCACCAGCGGTGGAGGGAGGGAAAATGAGCAGTTCTCC. This chain uses TRBV15 with TRBJ2-1, with TRBD2 matching 7 bases. Germline V gene lookup returns CDR1 LNHNV and CDR2 YYDKDF (reference sequence). This CDR3 has 14 amino acids. Unmatched junction bases numbered 8, after V lost 5 bases and J lost 7 bases.

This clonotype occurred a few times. CDR3 in amino acids: CACIDEQFF. As DNA, the CDR3 is TGTGCCTGCATCGATGAGCAGTTCTTC. The chain joins TRBV30 to TRBJ2-1; D is ambiguous. Germline V gene sequence: CDR1 GTSNPN, CDR2 SVGIG (reference sequence). The V gene lost 6 bases and the J gene lost 8 bases, with 5 bases spanning the gap. CDR3 size: 9 residues.

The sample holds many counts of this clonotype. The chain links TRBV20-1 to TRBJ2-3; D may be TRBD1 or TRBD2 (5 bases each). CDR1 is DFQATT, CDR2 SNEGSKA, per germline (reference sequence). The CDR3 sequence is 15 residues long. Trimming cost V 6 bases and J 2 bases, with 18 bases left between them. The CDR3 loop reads CSAGYGTQLTDTQYF. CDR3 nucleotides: TGCAGTGCCGGATACGGGACGCAACTCACAGATACGCAGTATTTT.

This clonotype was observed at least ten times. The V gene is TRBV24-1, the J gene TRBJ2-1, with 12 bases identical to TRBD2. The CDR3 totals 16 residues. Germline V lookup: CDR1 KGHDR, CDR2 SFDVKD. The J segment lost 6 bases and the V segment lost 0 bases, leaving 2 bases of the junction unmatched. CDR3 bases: TGTGCCACCAGTGATTTGGCTAGCGGGAGGGTCAATGAGCAGTTCTTC. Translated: CATSDLASGRVNEQFF.

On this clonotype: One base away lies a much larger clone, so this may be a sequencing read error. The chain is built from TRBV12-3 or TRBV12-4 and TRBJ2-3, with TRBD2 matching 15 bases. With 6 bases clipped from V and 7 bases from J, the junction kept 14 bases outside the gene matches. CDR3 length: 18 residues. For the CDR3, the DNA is TGTGCCAGCAGCGGACTAGCGGGAGGGCCCTCTCGGACGAATACGCAGTATTTT. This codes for CASSGLAGGPSRTNTQYF.

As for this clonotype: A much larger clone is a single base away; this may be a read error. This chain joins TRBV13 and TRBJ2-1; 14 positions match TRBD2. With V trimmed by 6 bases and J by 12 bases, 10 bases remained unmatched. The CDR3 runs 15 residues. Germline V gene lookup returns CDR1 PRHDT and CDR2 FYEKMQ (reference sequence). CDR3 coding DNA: TGTGCCAGCAGAAGACTAGCGGGAGGGTTAGATGGGCAGTTCTTC. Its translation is CASRRLAGGLDGQFF.

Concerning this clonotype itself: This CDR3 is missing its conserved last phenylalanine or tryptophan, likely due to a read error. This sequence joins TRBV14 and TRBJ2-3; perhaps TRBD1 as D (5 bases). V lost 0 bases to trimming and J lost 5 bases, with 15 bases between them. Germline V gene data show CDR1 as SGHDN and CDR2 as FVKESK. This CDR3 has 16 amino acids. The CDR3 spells CASSQEGIIGVDTQYS. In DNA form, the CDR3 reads TGTGCCAGCAGCCAAGAGGGGATAATAGGGGTAGATACGCAGTATTCT.

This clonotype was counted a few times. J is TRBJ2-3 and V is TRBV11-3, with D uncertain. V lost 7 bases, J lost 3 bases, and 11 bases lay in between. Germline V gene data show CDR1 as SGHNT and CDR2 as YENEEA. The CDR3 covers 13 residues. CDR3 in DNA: TGTGCCAGCAAGAAAATGCAGACAGATACGCAGTATTTT. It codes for CASKKMQTDTQYF.

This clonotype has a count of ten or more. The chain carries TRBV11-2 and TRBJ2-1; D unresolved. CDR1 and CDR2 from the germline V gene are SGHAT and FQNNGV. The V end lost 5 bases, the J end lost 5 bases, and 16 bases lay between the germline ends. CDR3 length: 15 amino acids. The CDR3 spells CASSLVSGLDNEQFF. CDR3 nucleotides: TGTGCCAGCAGCCTCGTTTCTGGTTTGGACAATGAGCAGTTCTTC.

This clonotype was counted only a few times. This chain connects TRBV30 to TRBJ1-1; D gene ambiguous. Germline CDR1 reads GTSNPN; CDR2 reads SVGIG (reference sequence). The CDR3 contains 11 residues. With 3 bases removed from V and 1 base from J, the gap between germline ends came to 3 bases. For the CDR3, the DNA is TGTGCCTGGAGGGGGAACACTGAAGCTTTCTTT. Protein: CAWRGNTEAFF.

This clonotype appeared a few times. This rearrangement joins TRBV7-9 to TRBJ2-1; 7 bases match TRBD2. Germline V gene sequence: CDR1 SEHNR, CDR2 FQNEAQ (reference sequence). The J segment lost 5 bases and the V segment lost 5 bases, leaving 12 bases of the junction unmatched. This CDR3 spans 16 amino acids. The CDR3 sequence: CASSRFASGYDNEQFF. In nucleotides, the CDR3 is TGTGCCAGCAGCCGTTTTGCTAGCGGTTACGACAATGAGCAGTTCTTC.

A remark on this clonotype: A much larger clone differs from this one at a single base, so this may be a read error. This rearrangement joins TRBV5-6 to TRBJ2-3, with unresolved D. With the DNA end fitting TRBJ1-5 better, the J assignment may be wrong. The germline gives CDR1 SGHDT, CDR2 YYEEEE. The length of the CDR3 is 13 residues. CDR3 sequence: CASSLTSADTQHF. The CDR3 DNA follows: TGTGCCAGCAGCTTGACTAGTGCCGATACGCAGCATTTT.